This T cell receptor beta chain is from a study of Tregs in tolerant kidney transplant recipients. Study-wide findings and caveats: Few patients were studied, so findings need validation in larger groups. In tolerant patients, donor-specific Tregs outgrew total Tregs, suggesting antigen-driven expansion. Changing PCR primers prevented nucleotide comparison between some patients' samples. Tregs expanded with activated donor B cells seemed most donor-specific.

On this clone: The antigen remains undetermined. Sequencing ends 3 residues short of the CDR3 end; the germline J gene provides the rest.

Generated by immunoSEQ multiplex PCR, the TCRdb table keeps only in-frame clones and is missing some. Found here are about 31,000 clones; the top ten clones hold roughly 1.9%. The CDR3 spans 14 residues. Trimming removed 5 bases at V and 4 bases at J, with 12 bases between. In germline, CDR1 is SGHTA, CDR2 FQGNSA. Related graft donors supplied nonmyeloablative bone marrow transplants, and mixed chimerism was transient. This receptor was taken from a human patient who received a combined kidney and bone marrow transplant. Among the T cells, some may be from the graft donor. Sequencing used CD4+ T cells from blood (PBMCs), obtained 24 months after the transplant. The J gene is TRBJ1-3, the V gene TRBV7-2; D unresolved. CDR3 DNA, as far as it was read: TGTGCCAGCAGCCCAGCGGGGTGGGGAAACACC. It specifies CASSPAGWGNT. The entire CDR3 is CASSPAGWGNTIYF. Based on the CDR3 plus reference TRBV7-2 and TRBJ1-3, the full variable domain is GAGVSQSPSNKVTEKGKDVELRCDPISGHTALYWYRQSLGQGLEFLIYFQGNSAPDKSGLPSDRFSAERTGGSVSTLTIQRTQQEDSAVYLCASSPAGWGNTIYFGEGSWLTVV.